This TCR beta chain was profiled in a study of T cells after yellow fever vaccination (dated by TCRdb to between 2019 and 2020). General notes on the study: The SMART-Seq v4 Ultra Low Input RNA kit was used to prepare libraries from fractions with low cell numbers. To follow T-cell clones before and after primary and booster YFV17D yellow fever vaccination, bulk TCR alpha and beta repertoires were sequenced over time. Blood samples were taken at several timepoints before and after primary and secondary immunization, and bulk PBMC replicates and cell subsets were isolated. The cohort comprised two healthy male donors, one aged 18 to 29 and one aged 30 to 40 years. Results and caveats for the whole study, not just this receptor: A small fraction of clonotypes appeared in both the CD4 and CD8 compartments, likely as a result of convergent recombination. After the booster, most of the clones that had expanded following primary vaccination were detected again (roughly 97% of CD4 and 80% to 90% of CD8), which suggests that memory was broadly maintained. The secondary T-cell response was found to be weaker but faster than the primary response, with a peak reached on day 5 rather than on day 15. Computational filtering was needed because FACS-sorted repertoires could contain abundant contaminating clonotypes from the bulk population. Because the study included only two donors, the extent to which the findings can be generalized is limited.

TCR cDNA was made using 5'RACE template switching, a step that added a universal primer site and unique molecular identifiers. Priming for cDNA synthesis came from both the TCR alpha and TCR beta constant segments. Libraries were amplified in two PCR steps, with sample barcodes and sequencing adapters added in the second step. Libraries were sequenced on Illumina HiSeq 2500 (2x100 bp) or NovaSeq (2x150 bp). The study's own analysis went as follows. MIGEC handled demultiplexing of reads and collapsing into UMI consensus sequences, while MiXCR performed V(D)J alignment. Clonotypes responding to the vaccine were identified with edgeR on replicate PBMC samples, with the criteria of FDR below 0.01 and a log2 fold change above 5 up to day 15. Each bulk clonotype received a CD4 or CD8 identity based on whether the sequenced CD4 or CD8 repertoire contained that clonotype at higher abundance. TCRdb cleaned the public reads at Q25 with fastp, built clones with MiXCR and kept in-frame beta chains. When rows share a CDR3 protein, they turn into one entry using the most common DNA and genes. These V and J calls derive from TCRdb rather than the authors' analysis. This sample is represented by some 550,000 distinct CDR3 sequences; about 19% of them were singletons. The ten largest make up about 13% of the sample.

The germline V gene (reference sequence) supplies CDR1 SGHNT and CDR2 YYREEE. The CDR3 measures 14 amino acids from cysteine to phenylalanine. Only CDR3 DNA is held: 42 bases, read in frame from base 1. The V end loses 4 bases and the J end loses 1 base, and a stretch of 11 bases separates them. Per the publication, the treatment or condition label means: live attenuated yellow fever vaccine strain. At every blood-draw timepoint, two biological replicates of bulk PBMCs were collected. PBMCs were isolated from peripheral blood using a standard Ficoll-Paque protocol. TriZol was used to extract RNA from bulk PBMCs, from CD4 and CD8 fractions, and from dextramer-positive and dextramer-negative fractions. About this clonotype itself: Its antigen is not yet known. Base qualities are missing; no much larger clone stands one base away.

The TCR sequence derives from a man younger than 40 who received the YFV17D yellow fever vaccine. Source: PBMCs, taken 15 days after the yellow fever booster vaccination. Recombination linked TRBV5-4 to TRBJ1-1, with no reliable assignment of the D segment. The CDR3 protein is CASSRWGRNTEAFF. The sequence in DNA is TGTGCCAGCAGCAGGTGGGGTAGGAACACTGAAGCTTTCTTT.